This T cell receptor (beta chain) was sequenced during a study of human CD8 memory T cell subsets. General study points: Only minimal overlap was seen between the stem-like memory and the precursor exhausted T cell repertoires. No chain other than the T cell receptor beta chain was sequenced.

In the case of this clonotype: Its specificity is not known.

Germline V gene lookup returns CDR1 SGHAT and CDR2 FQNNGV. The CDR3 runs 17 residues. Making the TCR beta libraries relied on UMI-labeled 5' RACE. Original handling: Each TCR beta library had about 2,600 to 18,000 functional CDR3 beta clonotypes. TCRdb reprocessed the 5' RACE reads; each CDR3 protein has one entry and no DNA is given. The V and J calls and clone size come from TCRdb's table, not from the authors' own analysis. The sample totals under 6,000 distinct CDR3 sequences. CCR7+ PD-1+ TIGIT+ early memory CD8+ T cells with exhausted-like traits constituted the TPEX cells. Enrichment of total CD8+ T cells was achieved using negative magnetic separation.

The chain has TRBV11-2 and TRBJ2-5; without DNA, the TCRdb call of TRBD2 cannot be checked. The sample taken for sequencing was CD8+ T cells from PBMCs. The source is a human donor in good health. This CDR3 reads CASSSGRAAEGGETQYF.